The rows below give T cell receptor beta chains drawn from one sample of a study of CD8+ T cells in alopecia areata. TCRdb keeps only in-frame clones here, not all; method: immunoSEQ multiplex PCR. The sample yields about 290,000 clones, about three fifths seen once. The specimen comprised CD4+ T cells sorted from blood, sampled at week 24, from a patient treated with tofacitinib. Every receptor here comes from a human donor with alopecia areata. Both conserved end residues are part of each CDR3. The D gene is left open where the match is weak. Rows may omit the clone size; those that give it use once, few, many or a size class.

clone size | D gene | J gene | CDR3 length | V gene | CDR3 DNA | CDR3 protein
. | . | TRBJ2-6 | 18 | TRBV7-9 | TGTGCCAGCAGCTTAGACCTACCCCAGGGCTCTGGGGCCAACGTCCTGACTTTC | CASSLDLPQGSGANVLTF
once | . | TRBJ2-5 | 16 | TRBV4-3 | TGCGCCAGCAGCCAAGGACCGGGGGGCGGTCGTGGGACCCAGTACTTC | CASSQGPGGGRGTQYF
few | . | TRBJ2-3 | 16 | TRBV4-3 | TGCGCCAGCAGCCAACGGAACACACGTAGCACAGATACGCAGTATTTT | CASSQRNTRSTDTQYF
. | TRBD1 | TRBJ1-2 | 14 | TRBV7-2 | TGTGCCAGCAGCGGCCGGACAGGGAACTATGGCTACACCTTC | CASSGRTGNYGYTF
few | . | TRBJ2-5 | 16 | TRBV29-1 | TGCAGCGTCATCATACATTCCGGGACCCCGGGGGAGACCCAGTACTTC | CSVIIHSGTPGETQYF
. | . | TRBJ1-1 | 13 | TRBV30 | TGTGCCTGGAAAGGGGCCGCCGCGGGCGAAGCTTTCTTT | CAWKGAAAGEAFF
. | TRBD1 | TRBJ2-7 | 13 | TRBV29-1 | TGCAGCGTCGATCGACAGGGTTCGTACGAGCAGTACTTC | CSVDRQGSYEQYF
few | . | TRBJ2-3 | 14 | TRBV5-4 | TGTGCCAGCAGCTCGGGCAAGAGGACAGATACGCAGTATTTT | CASSSGKRTDTQYF
. | . | TRBJ2-3 | 15 | TRBV4-3 | TGCGCCAGCAGCCAAGATCTGTTGTCGCTGGATACGCAGTATTTT | CASSQDLLSLDTQYF
few | TRBD2 | TRBJ2-1 | 14 | TRBV7-2 | TGTGCCAGCACCAGGACTAGCGGGGTTCCTGAGCAGTTCTTC | CASTRTSGVPEQFF
. | . | TRBJ1-1 | 14 | TRBV28 | TGTGCCAGCAGTCCCATGAGTCGACAGCTTGAAACTTTCTTT | CASSPMSRQLETFF
. | . | TRBJ2-1 | 16 | TRBV7-2 | TGTGCCAGCAGCCCAGGTCGGAGGGTTCGCGGCCATGAGCAGTTCTTC | CASSPGRRVRGHEQFF
. | . | TRBJ2-5 | 15 | TRBV30 | TGTGCCTGGAGCCTTATGGGCAGGGGAGGGGAGACCCAGTACTTC | CAWSLMGRGGETQYF
. | TRBD1 | TRBJ1-2 | 15 | TRBV30 | TGTGCCTGGAGCCCGGCCTCCGGGACAGGTGGGGGCTACACCTTC | CAWSPASGTGGGYTF
. | TRBD1 | TRBJ1-2 | 14 | TRBV30 | TGTGCCTGGAATCCAGACAGGGGGGCGTATGGCTACACCTTC | CAWNPDRGAYGYTF
. | . | TRBJ1-5 | 15 | TRBV6-5 | TGTGCCAGCAGTTCGACCCGGGTTCCCGAATGGCCCCAGCATTTT | CASSSTRVPEWPQHF
once | TRBD1 | TRBJ2-7 | 15 | TRBV5-1 | TGCGCCAGCAGCTTAGTCGGGACAGGGTCCTACGAGCAGTACTTC | CASSLVGTGSYEQYF
. | . | TRBJ2-1 | 16 | TRBV9 | TGTGCCAGCAGCGTAGTGGGGGGGCTCTCCTACAATGAGCAGTTCTTC | CASSVVGGLSYNEQFF
few | . | TRBJ2-3 | 17 | TRBV2 | TGTGCCAGCAGACGCTTGGGACTTCAACGACCCCCAGATACGCAGTATTTT | CASRRLGLQRPPDTQYF
. | . | TRBJ2-7 | 15 | TRBV6-5 | TGTGCCACTTCCGGTGCAGGGACACCGGCCTACGAGCAGTACTTC | CATSGAGTPAYEQYF
. | . | TRBJ1-2 | 12 | TRBV2 | TGTGCCAGCAGGGACGCTAACTATGGCTACACCTTC | CASRDANYGYTF
. | . | TRBJ1-1 | 15 | TRBV6-6 | TGTGCCAGCAGTACCCCCAACCCGGGGAACACTGAAGCTTTCTTT | CASSTPNPGNTEAFF
. | . | TRBJ1-1 | 10 | TRBV29-1 | TGCAGCGTTGCGAGGGTGGGAGCTTTCTTT | CSVARVGAFF
. | . | TRBJ1-6 | 13 | TRBV29-1 | TGCAGCGTCCGGTACTCCTATAATTCACCCCTCCACTTT | CSVRYSYNSPLHF
. | . | TRBJ1-2 | 13 | TRBV4-2 | TGTGCCAGCAGCCAAGAGGCCGACCATGGCTACACCTTC | CASSQEADHGYTF
. | TRBD1 | TRBJ1-5 | 14 | TRBV29-1 | TGCAGCGTCTTGACAGGGGCTAGCAATCAGCCCCAGCATTTT | CSVLTGASNQPQHF
. | TRBD1 | TRBJ1-5 | 13 | TRBV10-3 | TGTGCCATCAGTAGGGGGCAAGGGCAGCCCCAGCATTTT | CAISRGQGQPQHF
once | TRBD1 | TRBJ2-2 | 15 | TRBV5-4 | TGTGCCAGCAGCGGGACAGGACAGGGCTGGGGGGAGCTGTTTTTT | CASSGTGQGWGELFF
. | . | TRBJ2-7 | 19 | TRBV7-2 | . | CASSLHAPGTGVAGGSEYF
. | TRBD2 | TRBJ2-5 | 19 | TRBV13 | TGTGCCAGCAGCCGGCAGTCCCGCTTGGCGGGGGGTACCCAAGAGACCCAGTACTTC | CASSRQSRLAGGTQETQYF
. | TRBD1 | TRBJ2-2 | 17 | TRBV29-1 | TGCAGCGTTGGGGACAGGGGGCCCACCTACGGGACCGGGGAGCTGTTTTTT | CSVGDRGPTYGTGELFF
. | . | TRBJ2-7 | 15 | TRBV19 | TGTGCCAGTAGTACTTCGGGGAGGAAATCCAACGAGCAGTACTTC | CASSTSGRKSNEQYF
few | TRBD2 | TRBJ2-7 | 16 | TRBV7-2 | TGTGCCAGCAGCTTGGCCCCCGGGACTAGGAGCTACGAGCAGTACTTC | CASSLAPGTRSYEQYF
. | . | TRBJ2-3 | 11 | TRBV2 | TGTGCCAGCAAATTGACCTATACGCAGTATTTT | CASKLTYTQYF
. | . | TRBJ1-1 | 13 | TRBV4-3 | TGCGCCAGCAGCCAAGATGCAGACCTAGGGTCTTTCTTT | CASSQDADLGSFF
. | . | TRBJ2-4 | 14 | TRBV5-1 | TGCGCCAGCAGCTTGGCACGTAGCGAAAGCATTCAGTACTTC | CASSLARSESIQYF
. | . | TRBJ1-1 | 11 | TRBV6-1 | TGTGCCAGCAGTCCCCTGGCTGAAGCTTTCTTT | CASSPLAEAFF
few | . | TRBJ1-5 | 15 | TRBV29-1 | TGCAGCGTCAAGGACAGCCCCAAGGGTAATCAGCCCCAGCATTTT | CSVKDSPKGNQPQHF
. | TRBD1 | TRBJ2-5 | 14 | TRBV29-1 | TGCAGCGTTGAAACGGGACAGGGACAAGAGACCCAGTACTTC | CSVETGQGQETQYF
. | . | TRBJ1-3 | 14 | TRBV30 | TGTGCCTCCCAGAAAGATATCTCTGGAAACACCATATATTTT | CASQKDISGNTIYF
. | . | TRBJ2-5 | 15 | TRBV28 | TGTGCCAGCAGTTTATGGCGGGACAGCCAAGAGACCCAGTACTTC | CASSLWRDSQETQYF
. | . | TRBJ1-5 | 14 | TRBV7-8 | TGTGCCAGCAGCTTAGCGACGGGCAGGCAGCCCCAGCATTTT | CASSLATGRQPQHF
. | . | TRBJ2-3 | 13 | TRBV7-2 | TGTGCCAGCAGCTTAGGGGGCACAGATACGCAGTATTTT | CASSLGGTDTQYF
once | . | TRBJ2-2 | 17 | TRBV4-1 | TGCGCCAGCAGCCAAGGGACCGCTTTTACGAACACCGGGGAGCTGTTTTTT | CASSQGTAFTNTGELFF
. | . | TRBJ1-1 | 13 | TRBV7-2 | TGTGCCAGCAGCTCCCAGGGGATCACTGAAGCTTTCTTT | CASSSQGITEAFF
few | . | TRBJ1-4 | 14 | TRBV29-1 | TGCAGCGTTGTGCCCAGGGCAACTAATGAAAAACTGTTTTTT | CSVVPRATNEKLFF
. | . | TRBJ1-4 | 16 | TRBV11-2 | TGTGCCAGCAGCTTAAATGGAGGGGGTACCAATGAAAAACTGTTTTTT | CASSLNGGGTNEKLFF
. | . | TRBJ2-6 | 16 | TRBV29-1 | TGCAGCGTTGGTGGGGGCTCCAGCTCTGGGGCCAACGTCCTGACTTTC | CSVGGGSSSGANVLTF
many | . | TRBJ1-2 | 15 | TRBV19 | TGTGCCAGTAGTATTGCGGTCCCCCCGACCTATGGCTACACCTTC | CASSIAVPPTYGYTF
few | . | TRBJ2-7 | 14 | TRBV4-3 | TGCGCCAGCAGCCAGGGCAGGGGCAGATACGAGCAGTACTTC | CASSQGRGRYEQYF
. | . | TRBJ2-1 | 16 | TRBV9 | TGTGCCAGCAGCGTAGTTCCGGGCAGCTCCTACAATGAGCAGTTCTTC | CASSVVPGSSYNEQFF
. | . | TRBJ2-1 | 15 | TRBV5-6 | TGTGCCAGCAGCTTCCGGGACAACCTTCGCAATGAGCAGTTCTTC | CASSFRDNLRNEQFF
. | TRBD1 | TRBJ2-7 | 15 | TRBV7-2 | TGTGCCAGCAGCTTAGCCGGGACAGCAGACTACGAGCAGTACTTC | CASSLAGTADYEQYF
. | . | TRBJ2-2 | 13 | TRBV25-1 | TGTGCCAGCAGGGGGCTAGGCACCGGGGAGCTGTTTTTT | CASRGLGTGELFF
. | . | TRBJ2-7 | 14 | TRBV5-1 | TGCGCCAGCAGCTTCGAGCGAGTGGGCAACGAGCAGTACTTC | CASSFERVGNEQYF
. | . | TRBJ1-4 | 13 | TRBV29-1 | TGCAGCGTTGAAACCGGGGGAGAAGAAAAACTGTTTTTT | CSVETGGEEKLFF
. | . | TRBJ2-1 | 14 | TRBV6-6 | TGTGCCAGCAGTTTGGACTCAAACTACAATGAGCAGTTCTTC | CASSLDSNYNEQFF
. | . | TRBJ2-6 | 15 | TRBV5-1 | TGCGCCAGCAGCTTGGCGTCAGGGGCGACCAACGTCCTGACTTTC | CASSLASGATNVLTF
. | . | TRBJ2-3 | 15 | TRBV7-8 | TGTGCCAGCAGCTTATGGAGACACAGCACAGATACGCAGTATTTT | CASSLWRHSTDTQYF
. | TRBD1 | TRBJ2-7 | 11 | TRBV6-5 | TGTGCCAGCAGTACAGGGGTCGAGCAGTACTTC | CASSTGVEQYF